Following are 14 T cell receptor beta chains from one sample sequenced in a study of T cell changes during pregnancy in multiple sclerosis. This table comes from immunoSEQ multiplex PCR, and its TCRdb copy is limited to in-frame clones, with some not included. The sample has tens of thousands of clones; roughly 92% are singletons. The material sequenced was CD4+ T cells from peripheral blood mononuclear cells, taken in the third trimester of pregnancy. The receptor source for this set is a female donor with multiple sclerosis, enrolled in a pregnancy study.

The chain carries TRBV18 and TRBJ2-5; D possibly corresponds to TRBD2 (6 bases). V lost 2 bases, J lost 4 bases, and 14 bases lay in between. Per the germline V gene, CDR1 is KGHSH and CDR2 is LQKENI. This CDR3 region has 15 residues. CDR3 amino acids: CASSPVAGKRETQYF. CDR3 sequence (DNA): TGTGCCAGCTCACCAGTGGCGGGAAAGAGAGAGACCCAGTACTTC.

V gene TRBV16 combines with J gene TRBJ1-5, with D possibly being TRBD1 (5 bases). V gave up 2 bases and J gave up 5 bases, with 13 bases separating them. Germline V CDR1 and CDR2: KGHSY, FQNENV. CDR3 length: 15 residues. The CDR3 reads CASSQQGSVDQPQHF. The CDR3 coding sequence is TGTGCCAGCAGCCAACAGGGATCAGTTGATCAGCCCCAGCATTTT. Supplemented by reference TRBV16 and TRBJ1-5, the full variable domain reads GEEVAQTPKHLVRGEGQKAKLYCAPIKGHSYVFWYQQVLKNEFKFLISFQNENVFDETGMPKERFSAKCLPNSPCSLEIQATKLEDSAVYFCASSQQGSVDQPQHFGDGTRLSIL.

The J gene is TRBJ2-1, the V gene TRBV29-1; 8 bases map to TRBD1. V lost 5 bases to trimming and J lost 4 bases; unmatched junction nucleotides: 7. The germline V gene encodes CDR1 SQVTM and CDR2 ANQGSEA. CDR3 size: 14 residues. CDR3 region: CSVSDRGRYNEQFF. The DNA of the CDR3 is TGCAGCGTTTCCGACAGGGGCAGGTACAATGAGCAGTTCTTC.

The chain links TRBV4-3 to TRBJ2-7, with TRBD2 matching 8 bases. V dropped 4 bases and J dropped 5; count of bases not matched to a gene: 10. The CDR3 extends over 15 amino acids. CDR1 is LGHNA and CDR2 is YSLEER in the germline V gene. In DNA, the CDR3 is TGCGCCAGCAGCCCCCGGAGCGGGAGAAGACACGAGCAGTACTTC. Translating it yields CASSPRSGRRHEQYF.

J is TRBJ2-1 and V is TRBV6-1; 9 bases agree with TRBD2. Germline V gene sequence: CDR1 MNHNS, CDR2 SASEGT. CDR3 length: 16 residues. Unmatched junction bases numbered 11, after V lost 4 bases and J lost 7 bases. The CDR3 here is CASSGIAGVGGNEQFF. Here the CDR3 DNA reads TGTGCCAGCAGTGGAATAGCGGGAGTGGGAGGAAATGAGCAGTTCTTC.

Here the CDR3 reads CASTPSGYEQYF. The CDR3 nucleotides read TGTGCCAGCACCCCGTCCGGGTACGAGCAGTACTTC. This chain uses TRBV6-6 with TRBJ2-7; D is ambiguous. CDR3 size: 12 residues. Germline V lookup: CDR1 MNHNY, CDR2 SVGAGI (reference sequence). Trimming took 7 bases from V and 4 from J, leaving 11 bases between them.

The gene calls are TRBV11-2 and TRBJ1-1; D is unresolved. Germline V lookup: CDR1 SGHAT, CDR2 FQNNGV. This CDR3 contains 11 residues. The V and J ends lost 1 base and 12 bases respectively, with 9 bases between them. CDR3 DNA sequence: TGTGCCAGCAGCTTAGCCCCCGTTCCTTTCTTT. It specifies CASSLAPVPFF.

The rearrangement uses TRBV18 and TRBJ2-6; D is perhaps TRBD2 (6 bases). Trimming left V 2 bases short and J 1 base short, with 6 bases between. The CDR3 contains 15 residues. Germline loops: CDR1 KGHSH, CDR2 LQKENI. The CDR3 protein is CASSPGGSGANVLTF. The CDR3 DNA reads TGTGCCAGCTCACCAGGGGGGTCTGGGGCCAACGTCCTGACTTTC.

The rearrangement links TRBV6-6 to TRBJ2-3; 12 bases are a match to TRBD2. V lost 5 bases, J lost 2 bases, and 2 bases stayed unmatched. Germline CDR1 is MNHNY and CDR2 is SVGAGI (reference sequence). The CDR3 is 15 amino acids. The CDR3 here is CASSRLAGDTDTQYF. The CDR3 coding sequence is TGTGCCAGCAGTAGACTAGCGGGAGACACAGATACGCAGTATTTT.

This clone appeared a few times. The chain links TRBV5-6 to TRBJ2-5, with D perhaps matching TRBD2 (6 bases). This CDR3 has 16 residues. CDR1 SGHDT and CDR2 YYEEEE come from the germline V gene. The V end lost 4 bases, the J end lost 4 bases, and 20 bases lay between the germline ends. The chain's CDR3 is CASSLGTGQAGETQYF. Here the CDR3 DNA reads TGTGCCAGCAGCCTCGGGACGGGCCAAGCGGGAGAGACCCAGTACTTC.

This clone occurred once. V usage is TRBV19 and J usage is TRBJ1-2; 9 bases agree with TRBD1. Germline V CDR1 and CDR2: LNHDA, SQIVND (reference sequence). Trimming took 6 bases from V and 5 from J; bases not matched to a gene: 4. This CDR3 spans 13 amino acids. The CDR3 bases are TGTGCCAGTAGCCCGACAGGGGGTTATGGCTACACCTTC. Its translation is CASSPTGGYGYTF. Full variable domain (rest looked up from reference TRBV19 and TRBJ1-2): DGGITQSPKYLFRKEGQNVTLSCEQNLNHDAMYWYRQDPGQGLRLIYYSQIVNDFQKGDIAEGYSVSREKKESFPLTVTSAQKNPTAFYLCASSPTGGYGYTFGSGTRLTVV.

The chain links TRBV5-3 to TRBJ2-3, with D uncertain. TRBV5-3 is annotated as an ORF whose role is uncertain. The CDR3 has 14 residues. V was pared by 2 bases and J by 0 bases, with 7 bases between. In DNA form, the CDR3 reads TGTGCCAGAAGCTTAACAGCCAGCACAGATACGCAGTATTTT. Translation: CARSLTASTDTQYF.

The chain links TRBV9 to TRBJ2-1, with D possibly being TRBD2 (6 bases). Trimming removed 0 bases from V and 6 bases from J, with 25 bases in between. Per the germline V gene, CDR1 is SGDLS and CDR2 is YYNGEE. This CDR3 spans 19 amino acids. The CDR3 nucleotides are TGTGCCAGCAGCGTAGCCCTATTTCCGCTTAGCGGCCACCTCAATGAGCAGTTCTTC. Encoded protein: CASSVALFPLSGHLNEQFF.

This clone was recorded a few times. V and J are TRBV5-4 and TRBJ2-2; 7 nucleotides line up with TRBD1. Germline values: CDR1 SGHNT, CDR2 YYREEE (reference sequence). The CDR3 is made up of 14 amino acids. V shed 6 bases and J 2 bases; nucleotides not matched to a gene: 4. CDR3 region: CASTGTDNTGELFF. The DNA of the CDR3 is TGTGCCAGCACCGGGACAGATAACACCGGGGAGCTGTTTTTT.